This TCR beta chain came from a study of tumor-infiltrating lymphocytes in primary liver carcinoma. Study background: Productive TCRbeta reads per sample were roughly 3.5 to 7.13 million, not differing by tissue. Study-wide results and caveats: Tumor specimens were characterized by a significantly higher top-250-clone fraction than blood (p = 0.039).

In regard to this clonotype: Antigen: not known. The junction departs from germline at one end; a sequencing error may be responsible.

This CDR3 comprises 15 residues. Germline assignment: CDR1 LGHNA and CDR2 YNFKEQ. Co-extraction of both nucleic acids (RNA and DNA) used roughly 19-33 mg of unsorted bulk tissue. The patients, who had chronic HBV infection, were treatment-naive (untreated). Every tumor was sampled at five separate regions. TCR beta cDNA was reverse-transcribed from about 550 ng of total RNA. The reaction used a constant-region primer and ProtoScript II reverse transcriptase. Three nested multiplex PCR rounds of slightly modified ARM-PCR generated TCR beta libraries. PCR rounds one and two used TRBV1-TRBV30 forward primers with a C-beta reverse primer for around 10 cycles each. One entry per CDR3 protein, called by TCRdb with MiXCR from the multiplex PCR reads. Here the sample spans about 84,000 distinct CDR3 sequences, 65% to 80% being singletons.

The sequence was collected from a man aged 40-49 years with primary liver carcinoma and hepatitis B virus infection. Sequenced material: liver tumor tissue from sampling region 1. Subset indicated: tumor region T1, superior pole. The V gene is TRBV4-2, the J gene TRBJ2-7; 7 bases line up with TRBD1. The CDR3 is CVSSQDNSPGGEQYF. The DNA for the CDR3 is TGTGTCAGCAGCCAAGATAACTCCCCAGGGGGAGAACAGTACTTC.